This is a list of T cell receptor beta chains from one sample in a study of T cell changes during pregnancy in multiple sclerosis. Profiled with immunoSEQ multiplex PCR; TCRdb holds only in-frame clones, not every one. Seen here are approximately 37,000 clones, less than 95% observed once, and the top ten hold approximately 1.6%. The source material was peripheral blood, sampled in the third trimester of pregnancy. These receptors were obtained from a female donor with multiple sclerosis, enrolled in a pregnancy study. CDR3s include the opening cysteine and the closing phenylalanine or tryptophan. Fields, in order: clone size, V gene, J gene, D gene, CDR3 protein, CDR3 DNA. A D gene is named only where the DNA matches it firmly. Only part of the rows carry a size: once, few, many, or a class if the clone is expanded.

>.|TRBV7-6|TRBJ2-1|TRBD2
CASSLALAGGPGRLNEQFF
TGTGCCAGCAGCTTAGCGCTAGCGGGAGGTCCTGGTAGGTTAAATGAGCAGTTCTTC
>.|TRBV5-4|TRBJ2-3|.
CASSFYYTQYF
TGTGCTTCGTCCTTCTACTATACGCAGTATTTT
>.|TRBV19|TRBJ1-1|TRBD1
CASSPSRTGRRNTEAFF
TGTGCCAGTAGTCCTAGCCGGACAGGGAGGCGGAACACTGAAGCTTTCTTT
>once|TRBV5-1|TRBJ2-2|TRBD1
CASSSHGRTGLNTGELFF
TGCGCCAGCAGCTCCCACGGCAGGACAGGACTGAACACCGGGGAGTTGTTTTTT
>.|TRBV15|TRBJ2-5|TRBD1
CATSVRQGETQYF
TGTGCCACCAGCGTCCGACAGGGTGAGACCCAGTACTTC
>.|TRBV18|TRBJ2-7|TRBD2
CASSPGLGYEQYF
TGTGCCAGCTCACCTGGACTAGGCTACGAGCAGTACTTC
>.|TRBV7-2|TRBJ2-7|TRBD2
CASSPPGLAGVYEQYF
TGTGCCAGCAGCCCTCCGGGGCTAGCGGGAGTCTACGAGCAGTACTTC
>.|TRBV15|TRBJ1-5|.
CATREADTFSNTNQPQHF
TGTGCCACCCGGGAAGCAGATACCTTTAGCAATACAAATCAGCCCCAGCATTTT
>.|TRBV5-1|TRBJ1-6|TRBD1
CASSPSGQGYNSPLHF
TGCGCCAGCAGCCCCTCGGGACAGGGTTATAATTCACCCCTCCACTTT
>.|TRBV15|TRBJ1-1|.
CATSRDRGSSTEAFF
TGTGCCACCAGCAGAGACCGGGGGTCGAGCACTGAAGCTTTCTTT
>.|TRBV20-1|TRBJ2-3|.
CSARQVDTQYF
TGCAGTGCCAGACAGGTAGATACGCAGTATTTT
>.|TRBV5-6|TRBJ2-1|TRBD1
CASSPTGGDNNEQFF
TGTGCCAGCAGCCCCACAGGGGGTGATAACAATGAGCAGTTCTTC
>.|TRBV6-5|TRBJ1-4|TRBD1
CASSLQGARGEKLFF
TGTGCCAGCAGTCTACAGGGGGCGCGAGGTGAAAAACTGTTTTTT
>.|TRBV15|TRBJ2-1|TRBD2
CATSRQSSGGAPEQFF
TGTGCCACCAGCAGACAATCTAGCGGGGGGGCCCCTGAGCAGTTCTTC
>.|TRBV27|TRBJ1-2|TRBD1
CASSSEQGEDYGYTF
TGTGCCAGCAGTTCTGAGCAGGGGGAGGACTATGGCTACACCTTC
>.|TRBV10-3|TRBJ1-2|.
CAISVSGGYTF
TGTGCCATCAGTGTGAGCGGAGGCTACACCTTC
>.|TRBV27|TRBJ1-5|.
CASSSLRRANQPQHF
TGTGCCAGCAGTTCCTTGAGGAGAGCCAATCAGCCCCAGCATTTT
>once|TRBV27|TRBJ2-1|.
CASSLSTGYNEQFF
TGTGCCAGCAGTTTATCGACTGGTTACAATGAGCAGTTCTTC
>.|TRBV5-8|TRBJ1-1|.
CASSLAFTGNTEAFF
TGTGCCAGCAGCTTGGCCTTCACAGGGAACACTGAAGCTTTCTTT
>.|TRBV15|TRBJ2-5|.
CATSRLEGYETQYF
TGTGCCACCAGCAGACTAGAGGGATACGAGACCCAGTACTTC
>once|TRBV11-2|TRBJ2-2|TRBD1
CASSPRQGKMTGELFF
TGTGCCAGCAGCCCTCGACAGGGTAAAATGACCGGGGAGCTGTTTTTT
>.|TRBV6-1|TRBJ1-3|.
CASWVTGNTIYF
TGTGCCAGCTGGGTGACAGGAAACACCATATATTTT
>.|TRBV7-2|TRBJ2-5|TRBD2
CASSLQASGGLETQYF
TGTGCCAGCAGCTTACAGGCTAGCGGGGGGTTGGAGACCCAGTACTTC
>.|TRBV7-2|TRBJ2-5|.
CASSLGSQETQYF
TGTGCCAGCAGCTTAGGGAGCCAAGAGACCCAGTACTTC
>once|TRBV6-4|TRBJ2-2|.
CASVLELANTGELFF
TGTGCCAGCGTCCTTGAGCTAGCGAACACCGGGGAGCTGTTTTTT
>.|TRBV7-2|TRBJ2-2|.
CASSSRQVNTGELFF
TGTGCCAGCAGCTCGCGACAGGTGAACACCGGGGAGCTGTTTTTT
>.|TRBV5-1|TRBJ2-1|TRBD2
CASSLGLAGGPRNNEQFF
TGCGCCAGCAGCTTGGGACTAGCGGGAGGGCCGAGGAACAATGAGCAGTTCTTC
>.|TRBV19|TRBJ1-6|.
CASNPGRGVENSPLHF
TGTGCCAGTAATCCGGGCAGGGGAGTTGAGAATTCACCCCTCCACTTT
>.|TRBV7-9|TRBJ2-1|TRBD1
CAILAGQGWNEQFF
TGTGCCATACTCGCGGGACAGGGGTGGAATGAGCAGTTCTTC
>.|TRBV11-2|TRBJ2-1|TRBD1
CASSSDRGIYNEQFF
TGTGCCAGCAGCTCGGACAGGGGAATCTACAATGAGCAGTTCTTC
>.|TRBV29-1|TRBJ1-2|.
CSVQKAGSHGYTF
TGCAGCGTACAAAAGGCAGGTTCACATGGCTACACCTTC
>.|TRBV23-1|TRBJ2-3|.
CASSHARPRYRSTATLRDTQYF
TGCGCCAGCAGTCATGCGAGGCCGAGGTACCGATCGACAGCTACCCTCCGAGATACGCAGTATTTT
>.|TRBV6-1|TRBJ1-1|.
CASSVLTTAAEAFF
TGTGCCAGCAGTGTACTGACTACCGCGGCTGAAGCTTTCTTT
>.|TRBV7-2|TRBJ2-5|TRBD1
CASSRDRGSETQYF
TGTGCCAGCAGCCGGGACAGGGGCTCTGAGACCCAGTACTTC